The T cell receptor beta chain described here comes from a study of regulatory T cells in long-lasting Graves disease. Whole-study results and caveats: It was in persistent disease that TRBV28, TRBJ1-2 and TRBJ2-5 were favored.

CDR3 size: 17 residues. V was trimmed by 6 bases and J by 1 base, leaving 21 bases between them. Time point noted: newly diagnosed GD, antithyroid drugs for less than 3 months. Construction of the TCR library relied on RNA isolated from PBMCs. For TCR beta, libraries came from iRepertoire HTBI primers and Arm-PCR of CDR3 regions. TCRdb re-called the multiplex PCR reads through MiXCR, storing one row per CDR3 protein. The sample carries hundreds of thousands of distinct CDR3 sequences, about 15% recorded once. This clonotype appeared many times. The antigen is unknown. This sample was also put to use in a study of T cells in Graves' hyperthyroidism and ophthalmopathy.

The chain links TRBV6-7 to TRBJ1-2, with D uncertain. TRBV6-7 qualifies as an ORF whose function is uncertain. Sequencing used peripheral blood mononuclear cells (PBMCs), obtained at new diagnosis, from a patient treated with antithyroid drugs. The source of this sequence is a woman aged 25 to 45 with Graves disease. For the CDR3, the DNA is TGTGCCAGCAGGACTACCTCGGAGGGATGGATTAACTATGGCTACACCTTC. This gives the protein CASRTTSEGWINYGYTF.